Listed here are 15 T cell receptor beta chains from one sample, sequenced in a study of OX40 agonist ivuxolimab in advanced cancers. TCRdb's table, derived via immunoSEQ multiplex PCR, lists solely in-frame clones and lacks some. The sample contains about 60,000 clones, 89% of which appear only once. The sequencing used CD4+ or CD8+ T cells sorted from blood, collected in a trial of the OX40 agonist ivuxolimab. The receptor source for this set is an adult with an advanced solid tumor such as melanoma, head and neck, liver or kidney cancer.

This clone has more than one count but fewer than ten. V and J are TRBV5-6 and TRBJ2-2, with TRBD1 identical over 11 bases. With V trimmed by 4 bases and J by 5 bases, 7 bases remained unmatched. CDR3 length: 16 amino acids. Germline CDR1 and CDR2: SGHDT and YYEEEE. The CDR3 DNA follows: TGTGCCAGCAGCGGGCCGGGACAGGGGGAAACCGGGGAGCTGTTTTTT. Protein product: CASSGPGQGETGELFF.

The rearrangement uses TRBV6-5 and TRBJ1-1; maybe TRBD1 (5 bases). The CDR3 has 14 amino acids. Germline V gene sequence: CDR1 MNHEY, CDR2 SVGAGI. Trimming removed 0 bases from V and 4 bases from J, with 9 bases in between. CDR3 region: CASSYSGGGTEAFF. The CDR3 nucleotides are TGTGCCAGCAGTTACTCAGGCGGGGGCACTGAAGCTTTCTTT.

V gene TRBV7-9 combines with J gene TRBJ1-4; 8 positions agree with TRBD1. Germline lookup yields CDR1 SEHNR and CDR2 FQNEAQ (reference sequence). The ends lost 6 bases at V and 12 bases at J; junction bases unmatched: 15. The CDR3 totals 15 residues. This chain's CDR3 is CASREKGAGGLQLFF. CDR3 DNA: TGTGCCAGCAGGGAAAAAGGGGCAGGGGGCCTTCAACTGTTTTTT.

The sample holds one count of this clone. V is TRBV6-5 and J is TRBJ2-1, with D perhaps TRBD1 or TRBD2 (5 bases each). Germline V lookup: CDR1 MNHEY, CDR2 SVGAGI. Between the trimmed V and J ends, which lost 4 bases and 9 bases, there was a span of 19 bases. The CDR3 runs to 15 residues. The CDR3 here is CASSSAVGRAVEQFF. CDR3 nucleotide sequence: TGTGCCAGCAGTTCAGCAGTGGGGCGAGCGGTTGAGCAGTTCTTC.

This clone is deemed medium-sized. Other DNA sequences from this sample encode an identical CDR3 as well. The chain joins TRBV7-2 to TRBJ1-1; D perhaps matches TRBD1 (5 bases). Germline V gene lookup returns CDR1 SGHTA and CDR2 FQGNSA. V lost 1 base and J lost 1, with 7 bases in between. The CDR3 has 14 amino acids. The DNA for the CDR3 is TGTGCCAGCAGCTTAGGGGGGTGGAACACTGAAGCTTTCTTT. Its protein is CASSLGGWNTEAFF.

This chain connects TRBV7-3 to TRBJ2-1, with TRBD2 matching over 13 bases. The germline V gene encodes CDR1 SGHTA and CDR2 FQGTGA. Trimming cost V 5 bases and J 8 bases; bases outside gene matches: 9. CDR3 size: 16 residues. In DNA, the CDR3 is TGTGCCAGCAGCCTCCGGACTAGCGGGAGTGTCGATGAGCAGTTCTTC. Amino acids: CASSLRTSGSVDEQFF.

CDR3 protein: CASSTLTGLQHF. The CDR3 nucleotides read TGTGCCAGCAGCACATTGACAGGCCTCCAGCATTTT. The chain has TRBV7-6 and TRBJ1-5; TRBD1 might be the D (6 bases). Germline CDR1 SGHVS, CDR2 FNYEAQ. The CDR3 sequence is 12 residues long. V was cut by 5 bases and J by 12 bases, with 14 bases left in between.

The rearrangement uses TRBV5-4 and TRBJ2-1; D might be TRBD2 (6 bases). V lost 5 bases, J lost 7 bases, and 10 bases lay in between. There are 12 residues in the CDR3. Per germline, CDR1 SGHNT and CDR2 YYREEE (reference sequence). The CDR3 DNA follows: TGTGCCAGCAGGCGGAGGGGAAATGAGCAGTTCTTC. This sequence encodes CASRRRGNEQFF.

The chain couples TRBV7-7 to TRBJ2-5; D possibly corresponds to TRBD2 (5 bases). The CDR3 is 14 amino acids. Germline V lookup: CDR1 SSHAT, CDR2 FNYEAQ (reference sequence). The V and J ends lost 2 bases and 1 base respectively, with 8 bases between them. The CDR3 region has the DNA TGTGCCAGCAGCTTATCCGGACTCCAAGAGACCCAGTACTTC. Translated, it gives CASSLSGLQETQYF.

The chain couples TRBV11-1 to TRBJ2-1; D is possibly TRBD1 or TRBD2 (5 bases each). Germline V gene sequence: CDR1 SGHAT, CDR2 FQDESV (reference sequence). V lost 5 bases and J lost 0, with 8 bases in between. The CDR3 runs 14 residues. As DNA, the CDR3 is TGTGCCAGCAGCCCAGGGAGCTCCTACAATGAGCAGTTCTTC. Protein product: CASSPGSSYNEQFF.

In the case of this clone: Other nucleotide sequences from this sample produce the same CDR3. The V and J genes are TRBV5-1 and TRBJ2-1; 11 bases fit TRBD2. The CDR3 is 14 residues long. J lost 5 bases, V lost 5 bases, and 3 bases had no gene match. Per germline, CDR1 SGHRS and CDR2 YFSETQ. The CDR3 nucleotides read TGCGCCAGCAGACCGGGACTAGCGGACAATGAGCAGTTCTTC. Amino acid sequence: CASRPGLADNEQFF.

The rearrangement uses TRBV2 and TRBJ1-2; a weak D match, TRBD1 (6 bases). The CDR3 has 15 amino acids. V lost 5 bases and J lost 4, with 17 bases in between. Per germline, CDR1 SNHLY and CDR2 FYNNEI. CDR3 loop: CASSFDRILRYGYTF. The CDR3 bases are TGTGCCAGCAGTTTCGACAGGATCCTTCGCTATGGCTACACCTTC.

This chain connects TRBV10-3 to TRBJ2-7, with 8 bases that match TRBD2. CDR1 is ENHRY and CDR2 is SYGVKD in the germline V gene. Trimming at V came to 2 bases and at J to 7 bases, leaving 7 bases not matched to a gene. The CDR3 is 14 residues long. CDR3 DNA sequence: TGTGCCATCAGTGAGCGAGCGGGAGTGCGGGAGCAGTACTTC. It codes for CAISERAGVREQYF.

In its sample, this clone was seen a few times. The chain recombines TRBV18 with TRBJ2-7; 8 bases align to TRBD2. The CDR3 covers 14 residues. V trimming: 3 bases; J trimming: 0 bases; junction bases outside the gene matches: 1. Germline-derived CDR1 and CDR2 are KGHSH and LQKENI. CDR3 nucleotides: TGTGCCAGCTCACCCAGCGGGAGCTCCTACGAGCAGTACGTC. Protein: CASSPSGSSYEQYV.

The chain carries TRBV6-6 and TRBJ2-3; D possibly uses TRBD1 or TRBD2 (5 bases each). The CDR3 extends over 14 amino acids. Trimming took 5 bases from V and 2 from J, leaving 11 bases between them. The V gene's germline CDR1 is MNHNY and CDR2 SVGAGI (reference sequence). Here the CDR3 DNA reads TGTGCCAGCAGTACGGGACCAATCACAGATACGCAGTATTTT. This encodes CASSTGPITDTQYF.